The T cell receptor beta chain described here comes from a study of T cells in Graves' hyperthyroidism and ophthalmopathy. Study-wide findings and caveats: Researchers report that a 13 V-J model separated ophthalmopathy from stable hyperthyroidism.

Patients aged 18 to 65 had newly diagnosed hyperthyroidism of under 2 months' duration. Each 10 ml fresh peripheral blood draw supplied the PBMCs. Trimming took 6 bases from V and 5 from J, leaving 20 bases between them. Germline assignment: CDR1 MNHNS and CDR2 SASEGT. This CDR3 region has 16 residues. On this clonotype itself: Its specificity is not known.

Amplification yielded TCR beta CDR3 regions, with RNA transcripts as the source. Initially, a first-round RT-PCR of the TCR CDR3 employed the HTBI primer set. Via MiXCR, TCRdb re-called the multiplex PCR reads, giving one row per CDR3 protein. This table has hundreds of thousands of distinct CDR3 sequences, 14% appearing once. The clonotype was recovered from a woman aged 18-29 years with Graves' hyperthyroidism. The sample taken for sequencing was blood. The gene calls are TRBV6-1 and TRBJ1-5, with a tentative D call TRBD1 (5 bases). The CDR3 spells CASSRPGQGRDQPQHF. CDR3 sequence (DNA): TGTGCCAGCAGCCGCCCCGGGCAGGGTCGTGATCAGCCCCAGCATTTT.